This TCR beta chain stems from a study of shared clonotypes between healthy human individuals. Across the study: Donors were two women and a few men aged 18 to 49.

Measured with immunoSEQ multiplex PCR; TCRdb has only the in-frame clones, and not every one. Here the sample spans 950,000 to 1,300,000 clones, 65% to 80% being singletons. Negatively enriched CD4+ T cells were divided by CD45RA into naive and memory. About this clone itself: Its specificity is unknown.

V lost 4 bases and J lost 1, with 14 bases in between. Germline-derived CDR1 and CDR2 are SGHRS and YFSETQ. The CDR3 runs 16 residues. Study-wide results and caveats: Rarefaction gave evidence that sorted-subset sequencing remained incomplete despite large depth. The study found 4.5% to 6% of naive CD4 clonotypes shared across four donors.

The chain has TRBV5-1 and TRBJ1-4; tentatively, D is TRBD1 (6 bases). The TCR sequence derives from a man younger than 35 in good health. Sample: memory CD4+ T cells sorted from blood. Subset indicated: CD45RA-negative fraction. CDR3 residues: CASSPQGPETNEKLFF. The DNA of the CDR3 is TGCGCCAGCAGCCCCCAGGGGCCCGAAACTAATGAAAAACTGTTTTTT.